Each of the 24 T cell receptor beta chains below was sequenced from the same sample in a study of blood T cell repertoires in COVID-19 (dated by TCRdb to the early 2020s). Library generation was performed with the immunoSEQ multiplex PCR assay. TCRdb carries this immuneACCESS record with in-frame sequences only. Its versions omit some clonotypes, under half of them owing to an unresolved V gene in the studies checked, with the rest unexplained. This sample is represented by around 250,000 clones; around 86% of them were singletons. In total, the top ten clones hold less than 20% of the sample. Input material: PBMCs or T cells enriched from blood (not recorded which). Every receptor here comes from a man aged 18 to 30 who had recovered from COVID-19.

In the case of this clone: The sample has other DNA sequences that encode this CDR3 too. The V and J genes are TRBV3-1 (or the pseudogene TRBV3-2) and TRBJ2-7; unclear D gene. V dropped 1 base and J dropped 3 bases, with 4 bases sitting between them. From germline, CDR1 is LGHDT and CDR2 YNNKEL (reference sequence). This CDR3 contains 12 residues. The CDR3 nucleotides are TGTGCCAGCAGCCAAGGCAGCTACGAGCAGTACTTC. Translating gives CASSQGSYEQYF.

The rearrangement joins TRBV5-5 to TRBJ2-7; 10 bases are a match to TRBD2. The CDR3 totals 15 residues. Losses at the gene ends were 4 bases for V and 2 bases for J; bases not matched to a gene: 6. Germline V gene data show CDR1 as SGHKS and CDR2 as YYEKEE (reference sequence). The DNA of the CDR3 is TGTGCCAGCAGCCAAGGACTAGCGGAAACCTACGAGCAGTACTTC. This gives the protein CASSQGLAETYEQYF.

This clone was detected once. The chain joins TRBV7-9 to TRBJ2-1, with TRBD2 matching 10 bases. Germline loops: CDR1 SEHNR, CDR2 FQNEAQ (reference sequence). The CDR3 runs 16 residues. Trimming removed 3 bases from V and 5 bases from J; junction bases left unmatched: 7. The CDR3 spells CASSFVTSGQHNEQFF. In DNA form, the CDR3 reads TGTGCCAGCAGCTTTGTGACTAGCGGGCAACACAATGAGCAGTTCTTC.

The V call is TRBV29-1, the J call TRBJ1-2; D unresolved. Germline assignment: CDR1 SQVTM and CDR2 ANQGSEA. The V gene lost 7 bases and the J gene lost 4 bases, with 13 bases spanning the gap. The CDR3 extends over 12 amino acids. The CDR3 DNA is TGCAGCGCTCTTGGTACTGGCTATGGCTACACCTTC. Amino acids: CSALGTGYGYTF. Full variable domain (rest looked up from reference TRBV29-1 and TRBJ1-2): SAVISQKPSRDICQRGTSLTIQCQVDSQVTMMFWYRQQPGQSLTLIATANQGSEATYESGFVIDKFPISRPNLTFSTLTVSNMSPEDSSIYLCSALGTGYGYTFGSGTRLTVV.

The rearrangement uses TRBV18 and TRBJ2-7; 7 positions match TRBD1. Trimming took 1 base from V and 5 from J; bases not matched to a gene: 11. CDR1 KGHSH and CDR2 LQKENI come from the germline V gene. CDR3 length: 16 residues. This CDR3 is CASSPRNPGQSNEQYF. In DNA, the CDR3 is TGTGCCAGCTCACCACGTAATCCGGGACAGTCCAACGAGCAGTACTTC.

Regarding this clone: Other DNA sequences in the same sample also yield this CDR3. CDR3: CASSITGSNQPQHF. The CDR3 nucleotides are TGTGCCAGTAGTATCACCGGGAGCAATCAGCCCCAGCATTTT. The V and J genes are TRBV19 and TRBJ1-5, with no clear D. Trimming stripped 3 bases from V and 1 base from J, with 7 bases between. This CDR3 has 14 amino acids. Germline CDR1 is LNHDA and CDR2 is SQIVND (reference sequence).

The sample holds one count of this clone. The chain carries TRBV24-1 and TRBJ2-2; 8 bases fit TRBD1. The CDR3 spans 17 residues. V was clipped by 3 bases and J by 7 bases; unmatched bases: 12. CDR1 and CDR2 from the germline V gene are KGHDR and SFDVKD. This CDR3 is CATSDPLAGGRVGELFF. CDR3 bases: TGTGCCACCAGTGATCCCCTGGCAGGGGGCCGAGTCGGGGAGCTGTTTTTT.

The CDR3 coding sequence is TGTGCCAGCAGCCTAGGGACTAGCGGGGGCCTGTGGGAGACCCAGTACTTC. This codes for CASSLGTSGGLWETQYF. This sequence joins TRBV7-3 and TRBJ2-5; TRBD2 matches at 14 bases. The CDR3 has 17 amino acids. J gave up 5 bases and V 5 bases, and 10 bases lay outside the gene matches. The germline CDR1 and CDR2 sequences are SGHTA and FQGTGA.

This chain uses TRBV4-1 with TRBJ2-2; D gene ambiguous. Germline CDR1 and CDR2: MGHRA and YSYEKL. The CDR3 is 15 residues long. V shed 1 base and J shed 7 bases, with 13 bases lying between them. This CDR3 is CASSQVTASYGELFF. The CDR3 DNA sequence: TGCGCCAGCAGCCAAGTTACGGCTAGTTACGGGGAGCTGTTTTTT.

The chain couples TRBV9 to TRBJ1-3; D might be TRBD1 (6 bases). Trimming took off 1 base at V and 2 bases at J, with 16 bases between the two ends. Per germline, CDR1 SGDLS and CDR2 YYNGEE. This CDR3 spans 17 amino acids. CDR3 in amino acids: CASSVSKSDSTGNTIYF. DNA of the CDR3: TGTGCCAGCAGCGTATCTAAATCGGACAGCACTGGAAACACCATATATTTT.

The chain carries TRBV9 and TRBJ2-7, with D possibly matching TRBD1 (6 bases). The germline gives CDR1 SGDLS, CDR2 YYNGEE. Trimming took off 3 bases at V and 4 bases at J, with 14 bases between the two ends. CDR3 size: 14 residues. The CDR3 sequence: CASSATGLGYEQYF. In nucleotides, the CDR3 is TGTGCCAGCAGCGCCACAGGGTTGGGATACGAGCAGTACTTC.

The chain carries TRBV3-1 (or the pseudogene TRBV3-2) and TRBJ1-4; TRBD1 is a possible D gene (6 bases). The CDR3 runs to 16 residues. Trimming removed 4 bases at V and 4 bases at J, with 16 bases between. CDR1 is LGHDT and CDR2 is YNNKEL in the germline V gene (reference sequence). CDR3 nucleotide sequence: TGTGCCAGCAGCCCGACGGGGGGCTCGCTTAATGAAAAACTGTTTTTT. Its protein is CASSPTGGSLNEKLFF.

A few counts support this clone. The chain employs TRBV10-3 and TRBJ1-1; TRBD1 matches 9 bases. The V and J ends lost 6 bases and 1 base, in that order; junction bases with no gene match: 0. The CDR3 has 13 amino acids. Germline V gene lookup returns CDR1 ENHRY and CDR2 SYGVKD. DNA of the CDR3: TGTGCCATCAGGGGACAGGGGAACACTGAAGCTTTCTTT. It specifies CAIRGQGNTEAFF.

This rearrangement joins TRBV20-1 to TRBJ2-7, with D maybe TRBD1 (6 bases). The CDR3 runs to 11 residues. Trimming took 5 bases from V and 7 from J, leaving 12 bases between them. Germline CDR1 reads DFQATT; CDR2 reads SNEGSKA (reference sequence). Written as DNA, the CDR3 is TGCAGTGCTTTGGGGGCGCGGGAGCAGTACTTC. Residues: CSALGAREQYF.

The V gene is TRBV19, the J gene TRBJ2-3; D call uncertain. Looked up from germline, CDR1 is LNHDA and CDR2 is SQIVND (reference sequence). This CDR3 contains 14 residues. Between the trimmed V and J ends, which lost 3 bases and 0 bases, there was a span of 7 bases. The CDR3 reads CASSIRRSTDTQYF. The DNA of the CDR3 is TGTGCCAGTAGTATTCGGCGGAGCACAGATACGCAGTATTTT.

The rearrangement links TRBV5-4 to TRBJ2-1, with TRBD1 matching over 10 bases. V dropped 5 bases and J dropped 9; count of bases not matched to a gene: 11. The CDR3 has 15 residues. Germline CDR1 is SGHNT and CDR2 is YYREEE (reference sequence). The CDR3 is CASSQQGQGRSEQFF. The CDR3 DNA sequence: TGTGCCAGCAGTCAACAGGGACAGGGGAGAAGTGAGCAGTTCTTC.

This chain uses TRBV28 with TRBJ2-2; D is perhaps TRBD1 (6 bases). Germline V CDR1 and CDR2: MDHEN, SYDVKM. The CDR3 consists of 14 residues. The V and J ends lost 10 bases and 0 bases respectively, with 12 bases between them. The CDR3 here is CATSGGANTGELFF. Written as DNA, the CDR3 is TGTGCCACCTCTGGGGGCGCGAACACCGGGGAGCTGTTTTTT.

The genes are TRBV5-1 and TRBJ2-7; 7 bases align to TRBD2. The CDR3 runs to 14 residues. Germline loops: CDR1 SGHRS, CDR2 YFSETQ. Trimming removed 2 bases from V and 0 bases from J; junction bases left unmatched: 2. Written as DNA, the CDR3 is TGCGCCAGCAGCTTCGGGGGGAGCTCCTACGAGCAGTACTTC. Translation: CASSFGGSSYEQYF.

This chain uses TRBV7-9 with TRBJ2-1, with 9 bases that match TRBD2. V lost 6 bases, J lost 9 bases, and 9 bases stayed unmatched. From germline, CDR1 is SEHNR and CDR2 FQNEAQ (reference sequence). The CDR3 consists of 14 residues. CDR3 sequence: CASRDSGLASEQFF. CDR3 DNA: TGTGCCAGCAGAGATTCCGGACTAGCGAGTGAGCAGTTCTTC.

A few counts support this clone. The chain uses TRBV6-1 and TRBJ1-4; D remains unclear. The CDR3 sequence is 15 residues long. Per the germline V gene, CDR1 is MNHNS and CDR2 is SASEGT. V lost 2 bases and J lost 8, with 15 bases in between. The CDR3 reads CASSEFGGMGEKLFF. The CDR3 region has the DNA TGTGCCAGCAGTGAATTTGGCGGGATGGGGGAAAAACTGTTTTTT.

The V gene is TRBV28, the J gene TRBJ2-3; weak D call: TRBD2 (7 bases). There are 16 residues in the CDR3. The germline gives CDR1 MDHEN, CDR2 SYDVKM. The V end lost 6 bases, the J end lost 1 base, and 17 bases lay between the germline ends. CDR3: CASSKGGGRRTDTQYF. CDR3 in DNA: TGTGCCAGCAGCAAAGGGGGGGGGCGCCGCACAGATACGCAGTATTTT.

The genes are TRBV6-5 and TRBJ2-5; no clear D. CDR1 is MNHEY and CDR2 is SVGAGI in the germline V gene. V was pared by 8 bases and J by 5 bases, with 21 bases between. The CDR3 covers 15 residues. The CDR3 sequence: CASSPGSRSRETQYF. The CDR3 DNA is TGTGCCAGCTCACCCGGTAGTCGTTCGAGGGAGACCCAGTACTTC.

The V gene is TRBV30, the J gene TRBJ1-1; perhaps TRBD1 as D (5 bases). Germline V gives CDR1 GTSNPN, CDR2 SVGIG (reference sequence). There are 13 residues in the CDR3. Trimming took 3 bases from V and 3 from J, leaving 11 bases between them. CDR3 residues: CAWRGLGDTEAFF. CDR3 DNA: TGTGCCTGGAGGGGCCTAGGGGACACTGAAGCTTTCTTT.

The chain uses TRBV2 and TRBJ2-1; TRBD1 matches 10 bases. The germline CDR1 and CDR2 sequences are SNHLY and FYNNEI. With 8 bases clipped from V and 4 bases from J, the junction kept 8 bases outside the gene matches. The CDR3 covers 15 residues. The CDR3 DNA reads TGTGCCAGCCCCGTCATGGGACAGGGGTACAATGAGCAGTTCTTC. This encodes CASPVMGQGYNEQFF. Combining the CDR3 with reference TRBV2 and TRBJ2-1 gives the whole variable domain EPEVTQTPSHQVTQMGQEVILRCVPISNHLYFYWYRQILGQKVEFLVSFYNNEISEKSEIFDDQFSVERPDGSNFTLKIRSTKLEDSAMYFCASPVMGQGYNEQFFGPGTRLTVL.